The T cell receptor (beta chain) under discussion was sequenced for a study of T cells after somatic rescue of genetic block. Germline V gene sequence: CDR1 SNHLY, CDR2 FYNNEI. V was clipped by 0 bases and J by 4 bases, with 12 bases between them. The CDR3 covers 15 residues. TCRdb's copy holds only in-frame clones and misses some; the assay was immunoSEQ multiplex PCR. The sample contains roughly 55,000 clones, 90% to 97% of which appear only once. A few counts support this clone. The source material was peripheral blood mononuclear cells (PBMCs). This clonotype was obtained from a child younger than two. V usage is TRBV2 and J usage is TRBJ1-2, with D perhaps TRBD1 (5 bases). CDR3 in amino acids: CASSEAVTGPYGYTF. CDR3 DNA sequence: TGTGCCAGCAGTGAAGCTGTCACAGGTCCCTATGGCTACACCTTC.